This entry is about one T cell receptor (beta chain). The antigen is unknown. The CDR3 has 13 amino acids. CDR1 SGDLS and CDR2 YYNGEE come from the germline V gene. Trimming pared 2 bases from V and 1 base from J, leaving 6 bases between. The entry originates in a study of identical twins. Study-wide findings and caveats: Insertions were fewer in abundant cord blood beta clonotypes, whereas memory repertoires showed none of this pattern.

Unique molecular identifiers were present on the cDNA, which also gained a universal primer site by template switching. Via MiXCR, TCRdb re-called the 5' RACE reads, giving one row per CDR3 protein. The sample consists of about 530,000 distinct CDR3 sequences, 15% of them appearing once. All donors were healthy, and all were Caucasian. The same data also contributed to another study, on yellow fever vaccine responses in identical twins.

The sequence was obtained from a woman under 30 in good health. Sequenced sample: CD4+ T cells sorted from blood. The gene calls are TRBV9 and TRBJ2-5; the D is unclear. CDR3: CASSVGFQETQYF. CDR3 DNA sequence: TGTGCCAGCAGCGTGGGCTTCCAAGAGACCCAGTACTTC.